These 13 T cell receptor beta chains were sequenced from one sample in a study of T-cell reconstitution after alpha-beta-depleted transplantation in children. For TCRbeta, the library was prepared with unique molecular identifiers. TCRdb re-called the PCR reads with MiXCR, one entry per CDR3 protein. The sample comprises some 600,000 distinct CDR3 sequences, roughly 13% of which are singletons, and approximately 2.1% rests with the top ten. The sequenced sample was PBMCs, mostly from graft donor cells, obtained 360 days after TCRalphabeta/CD19-depleted stem cell transplant. The receptors stem from a male patient between 10 and 17 years old who had a stem cell transplant for acute myeloid leukemia, so the T cells may come from the graft donor.

This clonotype appeared many times. This CDR3 is CATSAGNNEQFF. For the CDR3, the DNA is TGTGCCACCAGTGCGGGGAACAATGAGCAGTTCTTC. This rearrangement joins TRBV24-1 to TRBJ2-1; tentative D call: TRBD2 (5 bases). The CDR3 spans 12 residues. Looked up from germline, CDR1 is KGHDR and CDR2 is SFDVKD. With 5 bases removed from V and 5 bases from J, the gap between germline ends came to 6 bases.

This clonotype was found many times. The V and J genes are TRBV28 and TRBJ2-5; tentatively, D is TRBD2 (6 bases). Trimming stripped 3 bases from V and 0 bases from J, with 11 bases between. This CDR3 is 15 amino acids long. Per germline, CDR1 MDHEN and CDR2 SYDVKM. CDR3 in DNA: TGTGCCAGCAGTTTTCGGCGGGGTTACCAAGAGACCCAGTACTTC. It encodes CASSFRRGYQETQYF.

The CDR3 loop reads CASSLGSGNTEAFF. CDR3 DNA sequence: TGTGCCAGCAGCTTAGGATCCGGGAACACTGAAGCTTTCTTT. The rearrangement joins TRBV7-2 to TRBJ1-1; D remains unclear. Germline CDR1 and CDR2: SGHTA and FQGNSA. This CDR3 is 14 amino acids long. V was shortened by 1 base and J by 1 base, with 7 bases between the two germline ends.

The chain carries TRBV6-1 and TRBJ2-7; 8 positions match TRBD2. Germline V gene sequence: CDR1 MNHNS, CDR2 SASEGT. V shed 7 bases, J shed 6 bases, and the junction held 11 bases outside the gene matches. The CDR3 covers 14 residues. CDR3 amino acids: CASTPGAGGREQYF. In DNA form, the CDR3 reads TGTGCCAGCACCCCGGGGGCGGGAGGCCGCGAGCAGTACTTC.

This clonotype showed up just a few times. The chain combines TRBV30 with TRBJ2-5, with TRBD2 identical over 12 bases. The junction had 14 bases not matched to a gene; V was cut back by 8 bases and J by 4 bases. The germline V gene encodes CDR1 GTSNPN and CDR2 SVGIG (reference sequence). The CDR3 length is 16 residues. CDR3: CAGTGGSLAGGETQYF. CDR3 in DNA: TGTGCCGGAACCGGTGGGTCACTAGCGGGAGGAGAGACCCAGTACTTC.

The rearrangement uses TRBV4-3 and TRBJ2-3; 14 bases align to TRBD2. Germline V lookup: CDR1 LGHNA, CDR2 YSLEER. The CDR3 extends over 17 amino acids. The ends lost 4 bases at V and 5 bases at J; junction bases unmatched: 8. CDR3 sequence (DNA): TGCGCCAGCAGCCGAGGACTAGCGGGAGGAGGCGGAGATACGCAGTATTTT. Its translation is CASSRGLAGGGGDTQYF.

The rearrangement joins TRBV5-4 to TRBJ1-1; 9 bases agree with TRBD1. The CDR3 is 13 amino acids. The germline CDR1 and CDR2 sequences are SGHNT and YYREEE (reference sequence). The V gene end was trimmed by 4 bases and the J gene end by 6 bases; junction bases not matched to a gene: 4. DNA for the CDR3: TGTGCCAGCAGCCTACAGGGGGCCGCTGAAGCTTTCTTT. Amino acids: CASSLQGAAEAFF.

V and J are TRBV28 and TRBJ2-7, with 10 bases aligning to TRBD2. CDR1 and CDR2 (germline): MDHEN, SYDVKM. The CDR3 contains 15 residues. V shed 6 bases, J shed 6 bases, and the junction held 11 bases outside the gene matches. The CDR3 DNA reads TGTGCCAGCAGCATGACAGCGGGAGGGCCTGGCGAGCAGTACTTC. Protein: CASSMTAGGPGEQYF.

This clonotype was detected ten times or more. The V call is TRBV5-1, the J call TRBJ2-1, with D perhaps TRBD1 or TRBD2 (5 bases each). This CDR3 contains 15 residues. Germline-derived CDR1 and CDR2 are SGHRS and YFSETQ. V gave up 4 bases and J gave up 2 bases, with 13 bases separating them. In DNA, the CDR3 is TGCGCCAGCAGCACGGGGACGGCTGCCTACAATGAGCAGTTCTTC. It encodes CASSTGTAAYNEQFF.

The rearrangement links TRBV12-3 or TRBV12-4 to TRBJ1-4; 10 bases align to TRBD1. V gave up 4 bases and J gave up 8 bases; unmatched junction bases: 10. This CDR3 spans 16 amino acids. CDR3 nucleotides: TGTGCCAGCAGTTCCGGGACAGGGGTAACGGAAGAAAAACTGTTTTTT. Translating gives CASSSGTGVTEEKLFF.

The chain has TRBV10-3 and TRBJ1-3; D remains ambiguous. V lost 5 bases and J 0 bases, leaving 11 bases between the germline ends. The CDR3 totals 15 residues. CDR1 and CDR2 (germline): ENHRY, SYGVKD. This CDR3 reads CAISPGPDSGNTIYF. The CDR3, as DNA: TGTGCCATCAGTCCAGGACCGGACTCTGGAAACACCATATATTTT.

The rearrangement links TRBV20-1 to TRBJ2-1, with 9 positions matching TRBD1. The germline V gene has CDR1 DFQATT and CDR2 SNEGSKA (reference sequence). The CDR3 totals 15 residues. V shed 6 bases, J shed 4 bases, and the junction held 10 bases outside the gene matches. The CDR3 loop reads CSATTDRGTYNEQFF. CDR3 DNA: TGCAGTGCCACCACGGACAGGGGAACGTACAATGAGCAGTTCTTC.

This clonotype has more than one count but fewer than ten. The chain's CDR3 is CSVLEAGYEQYF. The CDR3 bases are TGCAGCGTTCTGGAGGCAGGCTACGAGCAGTACTTC. This chain connects TRBV29-1 to TRBJ2-7; possible D gene TRBD2, 5 bases. The CDR3 runs 12 residues. With 5 bases removed from V and 3 bases from J, the gap between germline ends came to 11 bases. In germline, CDR1 is SQVTM, CDR2 ANQGSEA.